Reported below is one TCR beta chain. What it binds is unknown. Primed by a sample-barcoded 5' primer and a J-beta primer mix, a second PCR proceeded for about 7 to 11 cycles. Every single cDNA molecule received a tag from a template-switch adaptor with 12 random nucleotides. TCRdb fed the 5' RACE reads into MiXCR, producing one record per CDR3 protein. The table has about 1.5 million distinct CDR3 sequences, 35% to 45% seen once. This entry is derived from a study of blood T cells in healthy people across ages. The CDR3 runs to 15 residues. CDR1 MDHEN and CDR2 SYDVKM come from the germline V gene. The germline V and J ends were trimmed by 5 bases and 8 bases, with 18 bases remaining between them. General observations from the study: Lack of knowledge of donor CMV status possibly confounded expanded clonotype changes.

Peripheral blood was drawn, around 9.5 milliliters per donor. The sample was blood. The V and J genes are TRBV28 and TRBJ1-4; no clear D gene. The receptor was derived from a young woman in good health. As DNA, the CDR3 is TGTGCCAGCAGTCCCAGCCCTATCGATGGGGAAAAACTGTTTTTT. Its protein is CASSPSPIDGEKLFF.